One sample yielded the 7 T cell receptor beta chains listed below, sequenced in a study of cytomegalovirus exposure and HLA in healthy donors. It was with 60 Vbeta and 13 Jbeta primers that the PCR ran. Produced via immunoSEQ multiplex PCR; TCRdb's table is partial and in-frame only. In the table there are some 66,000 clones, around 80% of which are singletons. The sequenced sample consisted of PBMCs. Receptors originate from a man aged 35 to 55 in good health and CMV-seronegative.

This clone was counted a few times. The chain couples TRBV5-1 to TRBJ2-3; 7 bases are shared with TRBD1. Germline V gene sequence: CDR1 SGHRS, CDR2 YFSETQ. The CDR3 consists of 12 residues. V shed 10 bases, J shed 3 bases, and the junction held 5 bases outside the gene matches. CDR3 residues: CAWDSITDTQYF. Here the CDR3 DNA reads TGCGCCTGGGACAGCATAACAGATACGCAGTATTTT.

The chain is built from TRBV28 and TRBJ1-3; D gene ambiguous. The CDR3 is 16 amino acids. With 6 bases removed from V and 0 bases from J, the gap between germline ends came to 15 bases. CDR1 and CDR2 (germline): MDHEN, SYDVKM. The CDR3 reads CASRPPSRSSGNTIYF. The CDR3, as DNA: TGTGCCAGCAGGCCGCCTAGCAGAAGCTCTGGAAACACCATATATTTT.

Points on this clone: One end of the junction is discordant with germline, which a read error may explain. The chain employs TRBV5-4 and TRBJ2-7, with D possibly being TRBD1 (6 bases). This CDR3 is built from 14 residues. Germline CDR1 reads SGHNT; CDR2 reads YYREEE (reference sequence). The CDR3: CAGSLSGVPYEQYF. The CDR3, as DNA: TGTGCCGGCAGCTTGTCAGGGGTCCCCTACGAGCAGTACTTC.

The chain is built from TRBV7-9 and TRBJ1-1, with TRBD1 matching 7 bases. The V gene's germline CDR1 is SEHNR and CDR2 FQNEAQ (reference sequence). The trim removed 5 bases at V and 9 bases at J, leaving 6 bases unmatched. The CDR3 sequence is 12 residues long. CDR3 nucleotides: TGTGCCAGCAGCACCGACAGGGCCAAAGCTTTCTTT. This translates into CASSTDRAKAFF.

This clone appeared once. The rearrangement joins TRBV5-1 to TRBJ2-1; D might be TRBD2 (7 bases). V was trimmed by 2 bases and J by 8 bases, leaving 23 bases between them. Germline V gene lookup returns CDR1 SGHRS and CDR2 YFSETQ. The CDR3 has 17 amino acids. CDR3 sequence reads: CASSFGGGFSLRYEQFF. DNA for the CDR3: TGCGCCAGCAGCTTTGGGGGGGGCTTTAGTCTCCGGTATGAGCAGTTCTTC.

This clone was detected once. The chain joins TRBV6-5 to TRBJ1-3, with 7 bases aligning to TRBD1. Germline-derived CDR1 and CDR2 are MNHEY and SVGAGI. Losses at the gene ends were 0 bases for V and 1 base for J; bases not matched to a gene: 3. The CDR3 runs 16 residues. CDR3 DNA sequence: TGTGCCAGCAGTTACTCATCGACAGGGTCTGGAAACACCATATATTTT. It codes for CASSYSSTGSGNTIYF.

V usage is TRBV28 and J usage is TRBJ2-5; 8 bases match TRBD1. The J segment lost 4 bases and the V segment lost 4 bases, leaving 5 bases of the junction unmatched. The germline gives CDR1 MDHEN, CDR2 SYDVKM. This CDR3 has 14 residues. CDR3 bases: TGTGCCAGCAGTTCTCTCGGGACAGGAGAGACCCAGTACTTC. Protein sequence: CASSSLGTGETQYF.